This TCR beta chain comes out of a study of vaccination and CD4 T cells after COVID-19 (dated by TCRdb to between 2022 and 2023). For context, the study as a whole: SARS-CoV-2 positivity had been established in the convalescent patients by nasal swab PCR, and mild disease was recorded in eight to ten of these patients and severe disease in one. A few convalescent patients were sampled both early after vaccination (day 14) and late after vaccination (days 161 to 241). Post-vaccine blood samples were taken a median of about 72 days after the second vaccine dose, with a range of about 12 to 250 days. Six males and four females were included in the convalescent cohort, with two Hispanic individuals, seven Caucasians, two Asians and one multiracial person represented. In under twelve COVID-19 convalescent patients and a handful of infection-naive healthy vaccine recipients, researchers compared the spike-specific CD4+ TCR repertoire from before mRNA vaccination with the repertoire from after. The cultures were stimulated with overlapping spike peptide pools from SARS-CoV-2 and from the common cold coronaviruses HCoV-NL63, HCoV-OC43 and HCoV-229E. As controls, cultures received a CEFX viral epitope pool (the positive control), an HIV-1 Nef peptide pool (the negative control), or no peptide at all. Post-COVID blood samples from convalescent patients were collected a median of approximately 93 days after diagnosis, with a range of roughly 35 to 161 days. Participants got two doses of the Pfizer-BioNTech BNT162b2 vaccine (n=8) or two doses of the Moderna mRNA-1273 vaccine (n=2).

Library creation used PCR. DNA from cultured CD4+ T cells was subjected to TCR sequencing with the Oncomine TCR Beta short-read assay at the Johns Hopkins FTIC core. The QIAamp micro DNA kit was used to extract genomic DNA from the cultured CD4+ T cells. Oncomine TCR Beta libraries from cultured CD4+ T cells were pooled using unique dual indexes and sequenced on an Illumina iSeq 100. From the authors' description of their analysis: Non-productive sequences were removed, and CDR3s not starting with C, not ending with F or W, or shorter than 7 amino acids were discarded. Antigen-specific clonotypes were identified using the MANAFEST web application through comparison of peptide-stimulated wells with reference and other culture wells. For a clone to be called positive, the clone needed an FDR below 0.05, an odds ratio above 5, and a productive frequency above 0.1% in at least two of three replicate wells. Clonotypes that were significantly expanded in both SARS-CoV-2 spike wells and at least one common cold coronavirus spike condition were defined as cross-reactive. Similarity between CDR3 sequences was evaluated in R version 3.6.1 using Levenshtein distances (stringdist) and unrooted phylogenetic trees (ape). TCRdb reprocessing: public reads trimmed at Q25 with fastp, clones called with MiXCR, in-frame beta chains kept. Each record represents a unique CDR3 protein, reported with the most common genes and DNA among its rows. TCRdb's processing, not the authors' own work, is the source of the V and J calls. The sample has tens of thousands of distinct CDR3 sequences on record, 43% of them singletons. 4.9% of the sample is taken by the ten largest.

Summary of the overall study and its limitations: The median count of SARS-CoV-2-reactive clonotypes went up from 21 after infection to 38 after vaccination, although the change was not significant. Among the post-vaccine SARS-CoV-2-reactive clones in convalescent patients, a median 86.3% showed up only after vaccination, which suggests vaccine-specific priming. The number of convalescent patients in the study was relatively small, and the study did not examine early timepoints following natural infection. Nearly all vaccine-specific clones in convalescent patients (304 of 307) were mono-reactive for SARS-CoV-2 spike rather than cross-reactive with common cold coronaviruses.

What this sample's time point label stands for: late sampling 161 to 241 days after vaccination in a few convalescent patients. What the treatment or condition label conveys for this sample: roughly 10-day PBMC culture with coronavirus spike peptide pools or control peptides (ViraFEST assay). The ViraFEST assay was used in the study, in which antigen-specific T cells were expanded with peptide pools and expanded clonotypes were subsequently identified by TCR sequencing. Positive SARS-CoV-2 PCR tests in the convalescent patients dated from March to December 2020, before Alpha, Beta and Delta variants emerged in the United States. Each well held around 1.9 million PBMCs cultured with approximately 10 ug/ml peptide pools in IMDM containing around 5% human AB serum and around 10 IU/ml IL-2. On days 3 and 7, half of the culture medium was replaced with fresh IL-2-containing medium. Once the cells had been in culture for around 10 days, the EasySep CD4+ T cell isolation kit was used to isolate CD4+ T cells by negative selection. Ficoll-Paque Plus gradient centrifugation was used to isolate PBMCs from whole blood, and the isolated PBMCs were then either used fresh or cryopreserved at -140C. Culture conditions were generally each tested in triplicate wells.

V and J are truncated by 0 bases and 3 bases respectively, leaving an intervening sequence of 5 bases. From the germline V gene (reference sequence), CDR1 is SEHNR and CDR2 is FQNEAQ. The CDR3 runs 13 amino acids, cysteine and phenylalanine included. Of the read, only the CDR3 DNA is kept; its 39 bases are in frame from base 1. The sample holds a few counts of this clonotype. Its antigen is still unknown. Base qualities are not recorded, but no much larger clone differs from it by a single base. The starting material was CD4+ T cells from blood, cultured in vitro, obtained about 7 months after SARS-CoV-2 vaccination. The chain is assembled from TRBV7-9 and TRBJ2-5, with the D segment identity uncertain. The clonotype comes from a human donor who had recovered from COVID-19. The CDR3: CASSLAFKETQYF. The DNA is as follows: TGTGCCAGCAGCTTAGCATTTAAAGAGACCCAGTACTTC.